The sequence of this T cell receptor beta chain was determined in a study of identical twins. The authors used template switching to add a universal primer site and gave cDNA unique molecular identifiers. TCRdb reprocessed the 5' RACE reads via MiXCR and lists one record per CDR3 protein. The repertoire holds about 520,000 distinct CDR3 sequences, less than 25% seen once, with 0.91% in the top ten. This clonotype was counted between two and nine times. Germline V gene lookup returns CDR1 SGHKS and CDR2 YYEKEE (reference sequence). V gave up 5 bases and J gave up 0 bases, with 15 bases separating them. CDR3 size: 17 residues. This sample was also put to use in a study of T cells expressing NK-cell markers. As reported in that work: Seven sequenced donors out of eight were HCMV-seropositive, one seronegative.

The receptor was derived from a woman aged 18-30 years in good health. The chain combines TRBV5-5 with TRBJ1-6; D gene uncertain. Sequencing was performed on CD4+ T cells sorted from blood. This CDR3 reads CASRVSPLSSYNSPLHF. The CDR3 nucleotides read TGTGCCAGCAGGGTCAGCCCCCTGAGCTCCTATAATTCACCCCTCCACTTT.